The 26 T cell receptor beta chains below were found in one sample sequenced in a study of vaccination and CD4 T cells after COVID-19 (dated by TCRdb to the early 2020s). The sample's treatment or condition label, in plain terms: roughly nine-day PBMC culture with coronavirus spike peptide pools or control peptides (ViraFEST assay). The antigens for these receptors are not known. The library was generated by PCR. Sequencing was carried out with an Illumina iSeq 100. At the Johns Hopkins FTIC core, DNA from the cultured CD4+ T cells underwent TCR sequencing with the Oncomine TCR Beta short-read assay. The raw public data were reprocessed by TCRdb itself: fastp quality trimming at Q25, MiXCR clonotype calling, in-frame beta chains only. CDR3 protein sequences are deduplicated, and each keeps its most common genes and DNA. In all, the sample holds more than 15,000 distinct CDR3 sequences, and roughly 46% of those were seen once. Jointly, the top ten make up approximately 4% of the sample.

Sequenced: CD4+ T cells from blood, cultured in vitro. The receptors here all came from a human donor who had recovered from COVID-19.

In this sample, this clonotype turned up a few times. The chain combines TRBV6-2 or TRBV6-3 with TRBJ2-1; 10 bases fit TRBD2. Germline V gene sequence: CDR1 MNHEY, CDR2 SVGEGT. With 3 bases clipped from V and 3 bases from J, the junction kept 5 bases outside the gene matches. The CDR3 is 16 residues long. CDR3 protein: CASSYTGLADYNEQFF. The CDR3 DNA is TGTGCCAGCAGTTATACTGGACTAGCGGACTACAATGAGCAGTTCTTC.

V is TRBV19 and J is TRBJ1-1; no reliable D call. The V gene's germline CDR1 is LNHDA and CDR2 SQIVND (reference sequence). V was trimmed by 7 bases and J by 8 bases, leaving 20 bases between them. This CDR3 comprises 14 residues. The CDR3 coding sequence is TGTGCCAGTAATCGGCGCGGATTTGGCAGCGAAGCTTTCTTT. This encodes CASNRRGFGSEAFF.

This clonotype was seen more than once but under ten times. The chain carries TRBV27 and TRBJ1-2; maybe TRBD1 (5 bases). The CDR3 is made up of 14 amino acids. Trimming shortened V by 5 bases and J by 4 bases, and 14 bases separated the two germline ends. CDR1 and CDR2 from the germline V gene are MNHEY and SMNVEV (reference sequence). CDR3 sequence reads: CASSVNRRGYGYTF. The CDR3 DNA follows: TGTGCCAGCAGTGTTAACAGGAGAGGCTATGGCTACACCTTC.

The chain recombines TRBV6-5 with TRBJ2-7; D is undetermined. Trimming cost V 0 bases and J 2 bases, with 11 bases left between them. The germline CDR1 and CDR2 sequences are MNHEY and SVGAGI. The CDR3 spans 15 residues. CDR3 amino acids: CASSYSSLDAYEQYF. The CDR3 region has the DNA TGTGCCAGCAGTTACTCGAGTCTAGATGCCTACGAGCAGTACTTC.

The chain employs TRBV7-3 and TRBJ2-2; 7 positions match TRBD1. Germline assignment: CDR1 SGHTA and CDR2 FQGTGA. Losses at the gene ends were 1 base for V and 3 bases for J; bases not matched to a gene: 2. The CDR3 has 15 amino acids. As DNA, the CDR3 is TGTGCCAGCAGCTTAATGACAGGGTACACCGGGGAGCTGTTTTTT. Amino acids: CASSLMTGYTGELFF.

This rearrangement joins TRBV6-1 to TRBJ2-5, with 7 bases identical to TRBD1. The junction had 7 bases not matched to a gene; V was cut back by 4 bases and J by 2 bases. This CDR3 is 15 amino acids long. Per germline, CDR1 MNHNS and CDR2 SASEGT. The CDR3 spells CASSGSRGIQETQYF. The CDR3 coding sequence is TGTGCCAGCAGTGGAAGCAGGGGGATACAAGAGACCCAGTACTTC.

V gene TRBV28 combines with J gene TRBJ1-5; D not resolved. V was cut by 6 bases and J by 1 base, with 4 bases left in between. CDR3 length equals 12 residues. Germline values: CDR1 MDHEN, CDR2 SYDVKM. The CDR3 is CASRESNQPQHF. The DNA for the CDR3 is TGTGCCAGCAGGGAAAGCAATCAGCCCCAGCATTTT.

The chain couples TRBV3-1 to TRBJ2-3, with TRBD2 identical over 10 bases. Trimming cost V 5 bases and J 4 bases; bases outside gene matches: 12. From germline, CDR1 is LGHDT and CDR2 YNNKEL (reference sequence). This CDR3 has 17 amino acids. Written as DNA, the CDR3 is TGTGCCAGCAGCTCCCGGAGCGGGAGGGCCATCGCAGATACGCAGTATTTT. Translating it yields CASSSRSGRAIADTQYF.

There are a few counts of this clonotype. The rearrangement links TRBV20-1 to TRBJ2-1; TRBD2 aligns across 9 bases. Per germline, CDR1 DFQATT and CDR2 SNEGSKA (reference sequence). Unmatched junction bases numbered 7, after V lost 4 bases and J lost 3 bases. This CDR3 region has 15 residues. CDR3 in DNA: TGCAGTGCTACCGAGCGGGAGGAATACTACAATGAGCAGTTCTTC. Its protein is CSATEREEYYNEQFF.

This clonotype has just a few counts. CDR3 residues: CASSAYEVAESLEEQYF. CDR3 bases: TGTGCCAGCAGTGCATATGAGGTAGCGGAATCATTAGAGGAGCAGTACTTC. This chain connects TRBV27 to TRBJ2-7; the D gene is possibly TRBD2 (6 bases). Germline V gene data show CDR1 as MNHEY and CDR2 as SMNVEV (reference sequence). Trimming left V 5 bases short and J 7 bases short, with 27 bases between. CDR3 length equals 17 residues.

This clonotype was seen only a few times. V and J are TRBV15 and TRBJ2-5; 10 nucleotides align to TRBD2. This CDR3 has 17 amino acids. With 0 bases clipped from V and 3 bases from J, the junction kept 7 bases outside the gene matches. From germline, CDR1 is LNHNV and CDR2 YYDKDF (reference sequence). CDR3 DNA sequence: TGTGCCACCAGCAGAGAACGAGCGGGAGGGTTTAAAGAGACCCAGTACTTC. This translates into CATSRERAGGFKETQYF.

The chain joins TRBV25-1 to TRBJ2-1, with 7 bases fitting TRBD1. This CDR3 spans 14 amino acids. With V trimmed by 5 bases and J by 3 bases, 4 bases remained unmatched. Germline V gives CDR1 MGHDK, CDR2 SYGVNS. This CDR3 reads CASSLGQFYNEQFF. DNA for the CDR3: TGTGCCAGCAGTTTGGGACAGTTCTACAATGAGCAGTTCTTC.

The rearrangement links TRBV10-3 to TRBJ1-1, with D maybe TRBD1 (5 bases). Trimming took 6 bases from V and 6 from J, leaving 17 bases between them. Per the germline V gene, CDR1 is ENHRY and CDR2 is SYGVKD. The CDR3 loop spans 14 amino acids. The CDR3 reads CAISPGEGRAEAFF. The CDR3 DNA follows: TGTGCCATCAGCCCGGGGGAGGGGCGGGCTGAAGCTTTCTTT.

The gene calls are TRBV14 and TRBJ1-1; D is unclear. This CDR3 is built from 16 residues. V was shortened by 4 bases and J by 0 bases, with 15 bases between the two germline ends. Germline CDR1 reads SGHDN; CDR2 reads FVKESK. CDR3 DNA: TGTGCCAGCAGCCGACGCAGCTGGTACATGAACACTGAAGCTTTCTTT. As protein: CASSRRSWYMNTEAFF.

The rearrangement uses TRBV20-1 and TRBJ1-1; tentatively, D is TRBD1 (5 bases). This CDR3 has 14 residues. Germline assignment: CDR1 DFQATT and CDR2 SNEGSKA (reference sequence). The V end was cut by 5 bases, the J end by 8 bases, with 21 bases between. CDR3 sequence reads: CSAPRPTGQLEAFF. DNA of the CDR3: TGCAGTGCTCCTCGCCCTACGGGGCAGCTCGAAGCTTTCTTT.

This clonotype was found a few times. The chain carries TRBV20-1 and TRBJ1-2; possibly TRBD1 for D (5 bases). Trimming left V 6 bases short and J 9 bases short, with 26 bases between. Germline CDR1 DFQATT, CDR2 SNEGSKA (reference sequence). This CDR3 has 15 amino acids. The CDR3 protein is CSAITPGRGTTSYTF. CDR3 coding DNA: TGCAGTGCCATAACGCCGGGACGGGGGACTACTAGCTACACCTTC.

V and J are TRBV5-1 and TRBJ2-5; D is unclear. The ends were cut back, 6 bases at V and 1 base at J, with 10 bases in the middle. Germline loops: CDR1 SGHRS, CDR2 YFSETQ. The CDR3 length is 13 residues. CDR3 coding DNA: TGCGCCAGCAAGGTCCAGTTCCAAGAGACCCAGTACTTC. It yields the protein CASKVQFQETQYF.

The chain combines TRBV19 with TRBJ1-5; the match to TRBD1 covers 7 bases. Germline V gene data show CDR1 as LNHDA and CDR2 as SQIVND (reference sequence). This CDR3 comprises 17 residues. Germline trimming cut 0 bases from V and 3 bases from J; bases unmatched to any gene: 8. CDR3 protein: CASSIDLAGGYNQPQHF. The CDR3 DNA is TGTGCCAGTAGTATAGATCTGGCAGGGGGTTACAATCAGCCCCAGCATTTT.

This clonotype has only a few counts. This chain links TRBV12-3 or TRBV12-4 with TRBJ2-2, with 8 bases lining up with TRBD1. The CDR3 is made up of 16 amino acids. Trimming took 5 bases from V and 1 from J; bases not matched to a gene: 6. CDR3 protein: CASSRSTGVNTGELFF. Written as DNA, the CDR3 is TGTGCCAGCAGTCGATCGACAGGGGTGAACACCGGGGAGCTGTTTTTT.

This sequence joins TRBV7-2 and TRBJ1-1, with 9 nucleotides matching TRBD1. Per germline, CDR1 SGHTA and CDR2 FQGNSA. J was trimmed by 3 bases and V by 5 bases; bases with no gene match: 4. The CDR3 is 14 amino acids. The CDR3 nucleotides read TGTGCCAGCAGCCTACAGGGGGCGTACACTGAAGCTTTCTTT. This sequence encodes CASSLQGAYTEAFF.

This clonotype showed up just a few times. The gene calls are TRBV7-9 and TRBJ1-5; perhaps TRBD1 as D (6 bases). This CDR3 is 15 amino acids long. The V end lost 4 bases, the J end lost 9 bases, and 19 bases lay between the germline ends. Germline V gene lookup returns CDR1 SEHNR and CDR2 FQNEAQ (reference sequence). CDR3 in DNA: TGTGCCAGCAGCTCCACCCGCTCTACAGGGCTGCCCCAGCATTTT. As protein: CASSSTRSTGLPQHF.

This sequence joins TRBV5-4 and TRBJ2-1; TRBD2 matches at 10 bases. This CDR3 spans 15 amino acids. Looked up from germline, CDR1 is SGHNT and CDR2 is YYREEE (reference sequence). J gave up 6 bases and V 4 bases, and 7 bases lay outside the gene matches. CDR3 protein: CASSVTSSGSNEQFF. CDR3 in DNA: TGTGCCAGCAGCGTCACCTCTAGCGGGAGCAATGAGCAGTTCTTC.

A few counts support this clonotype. The CDR3 region has the DNA TGTGCCAGCAGCTTAGGCGGGACAGGGGGCGTGATCCCCTATGGCTACACCTTC. Translation gives CASSLGGTGGVIPYGYTF. The chain carries TRBV7-2 and TRBJ1-2; 12 nucleotides align to TRBD1. From germline, CDR1 is SGHTA and CDR2 FQGNSA. The CDR3 totals 18 residues. With 1 base clipped from V and 4 bases from J, the junction kept 10 bases outside the gene matches.

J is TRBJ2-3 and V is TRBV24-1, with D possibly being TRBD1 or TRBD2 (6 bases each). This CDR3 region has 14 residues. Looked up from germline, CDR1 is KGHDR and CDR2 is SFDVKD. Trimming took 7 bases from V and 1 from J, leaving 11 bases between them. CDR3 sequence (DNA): TGTGCCACCAGAGGGGGGTACGGCACAGATACGCAGTATTTT. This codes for CATRGGYGTDTQYF.

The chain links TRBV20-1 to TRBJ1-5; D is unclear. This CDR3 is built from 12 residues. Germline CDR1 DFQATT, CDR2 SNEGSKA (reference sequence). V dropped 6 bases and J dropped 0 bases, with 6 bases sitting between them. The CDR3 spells CSATHSNQPQHF. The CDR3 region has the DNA TGCAGTGCGACTCATAGCAATCAGCCCCAGCATTTT.

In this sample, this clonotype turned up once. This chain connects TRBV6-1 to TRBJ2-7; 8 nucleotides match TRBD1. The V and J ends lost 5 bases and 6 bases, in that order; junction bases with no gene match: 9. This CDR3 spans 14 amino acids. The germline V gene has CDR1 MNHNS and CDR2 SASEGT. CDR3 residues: CASSQGTGAFEQYF. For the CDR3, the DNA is TGTGCCAGCAGTCAAGGGACAGGAGCCTTCGAGCAGTACTTC.